Listed below are T cell receptor beta chains from one sample, sequenced in a study of blood T cell repertoires in COVID-19. Profiled with immunoSEQ multiplex PCR; TCRdb holds only in-frame clones, not every one. The table includes 290,000 or so clones, around nine tenths detected once. The source material was peripheral blood. Receptor source: a man in his 70s with acute or convalescent COVID-19. Both conserved end residues are part of each CDR3. The D gene is left open where the match is weak. The listing skips clone size in some rows; elsewhere it reads once, few, many or a size class.

v_call: TRBV9; j_call: TRBJ2-1; clone_size: .; d_call: TRBD2; cdr3_nt: TGTGCCAGCAGCGTAGAGGAGGGACTAATGCGGGATGAGCAGTTCTTC; cdr3_aa: CASSVEEGLMRDEQFF
v_call: TRBV4-1; j_call: TRBJ2-3; clone_size: few; d_call: TRBD2; cdr3_nt: TGCGCCAGCAGCGTCGGGCTAGCGGGGGGTAGCACAGATACGCAGTATTTT; cdr3_aa: CASSVGLAGGSTDTQYF
v_call: TRBV30; j_call: TRBJ1-4; clone_size: .; d_call: TRBD1; cdr3_nt: TGTGCCTGGAGTGTAAAAGGTCCTGGACAGGGGGGTGAAAAACTGTTTTTT; cdr3_aa: CAWSVKGPGQGGEKLFF
v_call: TRBV28; j_call: TRBJ1-2; clone_size: .; d_call: TRBD1; cdr3_nt: TGTGCCAGCAGTTTAGGGGGACAGGACTATGGCTACACCTTC; cdr3_aa: CASSLGGQDYGYTF
v_call: TRBV4-3; j_call: TRBJ2-1; clone_size: .; d_call: .; cdr3_nt: TGCGCCAGCAGCCAAGACCACACAAGTTTCAATGAGCAGTTCTTC; cdr3_aa: CASSQDHTSFNEQFF
v_call: TRBV6-5; j_call: TRBJ1-4; clone_size: .; d_call: TRBD1; cdr3_nt: TGTGCCAGCACCTCGGACAGGGGGAGGAATGAAAAACTGTTTTTT; cdr3_aa: CASTSDRGRNEKLFF
v_call: TRBV27; j_call: TRBJ1-6; clone_size: .; d_call: .; cdr3_nt: TGTGCCAGCAGTTTATGGTCAGATAATAATTCACCCCTCCACTTT; cdr3_aa: CASSLWSDNNSPLHF
v_call: TRBV5-4; j_call: TRBJ2-5; clone_size: .; d_call: TRBD1; cdr3_nt: TGTGCCAGCAGTGGGACAGAATTACAAGAGACCCAGTACTTC; cdr3_aa: CASSGTELQETQYF
v_call: TRBV7-2; j_call: TRBJ2-1; clone_size: .; d_call: .; cdr3_nt: TGTGCCAGCAGCTTACTCTTAGCGTCAGGTGAGCAGTTCTTC; cdr3_aa: CASSLLLASGEQFF
v_call: TRBV23-1; j_call: TRBJ2-2; clone_size: .; d_call: TRBD1; cdr3_nt: TGCGCCAGCAGTCTCCAACAGGGGGCGATCGGGGAGCTGTTTTTT; cdr3_aa: CASSLQQGAIGELFF
v_call: TRBV14; j_call: TRBJ2-1; clone_size: few; d_call: .; cdr3_nt: TGTGCCAGCAGCAGGGGATCCTACAATGAGCAGTTCTTC; cdr3_aa: CASSRGSYNEQFF
v_call: TRBV6-2/TRBV6-3; j_call: TRBJ2-1; clone_size: .; d_call: .; cdr3_nt: TGTGCCAGCAGTCGTACTACGTGGGAGTCCCCCGATGAGCAGTTCTTC; cdr3_aa: CASSRTTWESPDEQFF
v_call: TRBV7-6; j_call: TRBJ1-1; clone_size: .; d_call: .; cdr3_nt: TGTGCCAGCAGCTTATGGGAGGGCCTGGGCACTGAAGCTTTCTTT; cdr3_aa: CASSLWEGLGTEAFF
v_call: TRBV28; j_call: TRBJ1-1; clone_size: .; d_call: TRBD1; cdr3_nt: TGTGCCAGCAGCCTACAGGGGGCGAGCACTGAAGCTTTCTTT; cdr3_aa: CASSLQGASTEAFF
v_call: TRBV19; j_call: TRBJ1-2; clone_size: .; d_call: TRBD1; cdr3_nt: TGTGCCAGCAACCCAGGGGGTAACTATGGCTACACCTTC; cdr3_aa: CASNPGGNYGYTF